This entry lists 26 T cell receptor beta chains sequenced from one sample in a study of cytomegalovirus exposure and HLA in healthy donors. TCRdb keeps only in-frame clones here, not all; method: immunoSEQ multiplex PCR. This sample yields around 140,000 clones, of which around 87% are seen a single time; 8.7% belongs to the top ten. Source material: PBMCs. These TCRs come from a man younger than 35 in good health and CMV-seropositive.

CDR3 loop: CASSQSLRLAQYF. The CDR3 DNA follows: TGTGCCAGCAGCCAAAGCTTAAGACTCGCGCAGTACTTC. J is TRBJ2-4 and V is TRBV14, with D unclear. Germline CDR1 SGHDN, CDR2 FVKESK. V lost 2 bases, J lost 13 bases, and 15 bases lay in between. The CDR3 extends over 13 amino acids.

The V and J genes are TRBV11-2 and TRBJ1-4, with 8 nucleotides matching TRBD1. Per the germline V gene, CDR1 is SGHAT and CDR2 is FQNNGV. The CDR3 is 14 residues long. The V segment lost 5 bases and the J segment 5 bases; nucleotides outside the gene matches: 4. The CDR3 reads CASSKGQVNEKLFF. The CDR3 region has the DNA TGTGCCAGCAGCAAGGGACAGGTGAATGAAAAACTGTTTTTT.

The count of this clone is one. The chain couples TRBV10-2 to TRBJ1-4; D is unclear. Germline V gene data show CDR1 as WSHSY and CDR2 as SAAADI. This CDR3 has 14 amino acids. V was shortened by 3 bases and J by 4 bases, with 9 bases between the two germline ends. The CDR3 loop is CASSDSGVNEKLFF. In nucleotides, the CDR3 is TGCGCCAGCAGTGACTCTGGAGTTAATGAAAAACTGTTTTTT.

The chain carries TRBV5-6 and TRBJ1-1; D ambiguous. CDR3 length: 14 amino acids. CDR1 SGHDT and CDR2 YYEEEE come from the germline V gene. The V gene lost 0 bases and the J gene lost 2 bases, with 8 bases spanning the gap. The CDR3 is CASSLERSNTEAFF. The CDR3 coding sequence is TGTGCCAGCAGCTTGGAGAGGTCCAACACTGAAGCTTTCTTT.

This chain links TRBV10-2 with TRBJ1-2; D is ambiguous. Trimming shortened V by 0 bases and J by 4 bases, and 9 bases separated the two germline ends. The germline V gene has CDR1 WSHSY and CDR2 SAAADI. This CDR3 region has 14 residues. CDR3 sequence reads: CASSESQVRYGYTF. The DNA for the CDR3 is TGCGCCAGCAGTGAGTCCCAGGTTCGCTATGGCTACACCTTC.

The chain joins TRBV10-3 to TRBJ2-7, with 7 bases identical to TRBD1. The length of the CDR3 is 16 residues. J gave up 3 bases and V 0 bases, and 8 bases lay outside the gene matches. Germline V gene sequence: CDR1 ENHRY, CDR2 SYGVKD. The CDR3 is CAISESEGQVDYEQYF. CDR3 coding DNA: TGTGCCATCAGTGAGTCGGAAGGACAGGTCGACTACGAGCAGTACTTC.

The DNA for the CDR3 is TGCGCCAGCAGCTTACAGGGCCCTAGCACAGATACGCAGTATTTT. This translates into CASSLQGPSTDTQYF. The V and J genes are TRBV5-1 and TRBJ2-3, with a weak D call TRBD1 (6 bases). The V gene lost 2 bases and the J gene lost 0 bases, with 10 bases spanning the gap. The CDR3 runs to 15 residues. Germline V gene sequence: CDR1 SGHRS, CDR2 YFSETQ.

This chain connects TRBV2 to TRBJ2-6; the D gene is possibly TRBD1 (6 bases). The CDR3 is made up of 15 amino acids. V lost 7 bases and J lost 0, with 10 bases in between. Germline CDR1 reads SNHLY; CDR2 reads FYNNEI. This chain's CDR3 is CASTYRDSGANVLTF. The CDR3 nucleotides read TGTGCCAGCACCTACAGGGACTCTGGGGCCAACGTCCTGACTTTC.

This clone was observed a single time. This chain links TRBV7-6 with TRBJ1-5; D is uncertain. Germline V gives CDR1 SGHVS, CDR2 FNYEAQ. The CDR3 runs 12 residues. The V gene lost 5 bases and the J gene lost 3 bases, with 5 bases spanning the gap. CDR3 sequence: CASSLPNQPQHF. Here the CDR3 DNA reads TGTGCCAGCAGCCTCCCCAATCAGCCCCAGCATTTT.

The CDR3 loop is CASSYSGDTQYF. As DNA, the CDR3 is TGTGCCAGCAGTTACTCCGGAGATACGCAGTATTTT. The chain links TRBV6-5 to TRBJ2-3; D uncertain. From germline, CDR1 is MNHEY and CDR2 SVGAGI. This CDR3 region has 12 residues. Trimming took off 0 bases at V and 5 bases at J, with 3 bases between the two ends.

This clone appeared a few times. This chain joins TRBV6-5 and TRBJ1-4; 7 positions match TRBD1. Germline V lookup: CDR1 MNHEY, CDR2 SVGAGI. V lost 6 bases to trimming and J lost 5 bases; unmatched junction nucleotides: 6. The CDR3 is 14 amino acids. As DNA, the CDR3 is TGTGCCAGCAGCTGGGACAGAAAAAATGAAAAACTGTTTTTT. Its protein is CASSWDRKNEKLFF.

V is TRBV7-3 and J is TRBJ2-3; 7 bases match TRBD2. Germline CDR1 SGHTA, CDR2 FQGTGA. The CDR3 extends over 14 amino acids. V lost 5 bases, J lost 7 bases, and 9 bases stayed unmatched. DNA of the CDR3: TGTGCCAGCAGCCCGCGTGGGGGAGGGAATACGCAGTATTTT. Its translation is CASSPRGGGNTQYF. Full variable domain (missing parts from reference TRBV7-3 and TRBJ2-3): GAGVSQTPSNKVTEKGKYVELRCDPISGHTALYWYRQSLGQGPEFLIYFQGTGAADDSGLPNDRFFAVRPEGSVSTLKIQRTERGDSAVYLCASSPRGGGNTQYFGPGTRLTVL.

The rearrangement uses TRBV30 and TRBJ1-2; 8 nucleotides align to TRBD1. The J segment lost 2 bases and the V segment lost 3 bases, leaving 5 bases of the junction unmatched. The germline V gene has CDR1 GTSNPN and CDR2 SVGIG (reference sequence). The CDR3 length is 14 residues. The CDR3 region has the DNA TGTGCCTGGAGCGGGGACAGGAGAAACTATGGCTACACCTTC. This translates into CAWSGDRRNYGYTF.

V and J are TRBV2 and TRBJ2-3, with 10 nucleotides matching TRBD2. There are 15 residues in the CDR3. In germline, CDR1 is SNHLY, CDR2 FYNNEI. Trimming cost V 6 bases and J 3 bases; bases outside gene matches: 6. CDR3 coding DNA: TGTGCCAGCAGGGGGAGTAGCGGGGGGACAGATACGCAGTATTTT. Translated, it gives CASRGSSGGTDTQYF. The entire variable domain, with the rest obtained from reference TRBV2 and TRBJ2-3, is as follows: EPEVTQTPSHQVTQMGQEVILRCVPISNHLYFYWYRQILGQKVEFLVSFYNNEISEKSEIFDDQFSVERPDGSNFTLKIRSTKLEDSAMYFCASRGSSGGTDTQYFGPGTRLTVL.

This clone is a singleton in its sample. The chain links TRBV5-4 to TRBJ2-7; 7 nucleotides align to TRBD2. Germline CDR1 SGHNT, CDR2 YYREEE (reference sequence). The CDR3 runs 14 residues. Trimming took 1 base from V and 4 from J; bases not matched to a gene: 5. This chain's CDR3 is CASSLKASGYEQYF. The CDR3 nucleotides are TGTGCCAGCAGCTTGAAGGCTAGCGGTTACGAGCAGTACTTC. Looking up the rest from reference TRBV5-4 and TRBJ2-7 gives the full variable domain: ETGVTQSPTHLIKTRGQQVTLRCSSQSGHNTVSWYQQALGQGPQFIFQYYREEENGRGNFPPRFSGLQFPNYSSELNVNALELDDSALYLCASSLKASGYEQYFGPGTRLTVT.

This rearrangement joins TRBV7-3 to TRBJ1-2, with D uncertain. The CDR3 loop spans 13 amino acids. The V end was cut by 5 bases, the J end by 9 bases, with 16 bases between. Germline V gene lookup returns CDR1 SGHTA and CDR2 FQGTGA. The CDR3 is CASSALGSTSYTF. Here the CDR3 DNA reads TGTGCCAGCAGCGCCCTCGGGAGTACGAGCTACACCTTC.

V is TRBV6-4 and J is TRBJ2-2; TRBD1 might be the D (6 bases). With 3 bases removed from V and 7 bases from J, the gap between germline ends came to 6 bases. The CDR3 is 12 residues long. Germline-derived CDR1 and CDR2 are MRHNA and SNTAGT. The CDR3 DNA reads as TGTGCCAGCAGTGAACAGGGCGGGGAGCTGTTTTTT. Its protein product is CASSEQGGELFF.

This chain connects TRBV11-2 to TRBJ2-2; TRBD1 matches 7 bases. Trimming cost V 6 bases and J 6 bases; bases outside gene matches: 13. Germline V lookup: CDR1 SGHAT, CDR2 FQNNGV. The CDR3 consists of 16 residues. The CDR3 DNA reads TGTGCCAGCAGGCCGCCCCATACAGGGGTTGCCGGGGAGCTGTTTTTT. Its translation: CASRPPHTGVAGELFF.

The chain links TRBV18 to TRBJ2-1; no definite D call. Germline loops: CDR1 KGHSH, CDR2 LQKENI. The CDR3 sequence is 16 residues long. Trimming cost V 0 bases and J 4 bases, with 13 bases left between them. CDR3 amino acids: CASSPPAMLTYNEQFF. The DNA of the CDR3 is TGTGCCAGCTCACCACCGGCAATGCTCACATACAATGAGCAGTTCTTC. Filled out from reference TRBV18 and TRBJ2-1, the complete variable domain reads NAGVMQNPRHLVRRRGQEARLRCSPMKGHSHVYWYRQLPEEGLKFMVYLQKENIIDESGMPKERFSAEFPKEGPSILRIQQVVRGDSAAYFCASSPPAMLTYNEQFFGPGTRLTVL.

The V gene is TRBV12-5, the J gene TRBJ1-5, with 10 bases fitting TRBD1. Unmatched junction bases numbered 3, after V lost 1 base and J lost 6 bases. Germline V gene lookup returns CDR1 LGHNT and CDR2 FRNRAP. The CDR3 runs to 15 residues. The CDR3 DNA reads TGTGCTAGTGGTTTGGGGGGGACAGGGGTTCAGCCCCAGCATTTT. Its translation: CASGLGGTGVQPQHF.

This rearrangement joins TRBV19 to TRBJ1-5; D gene ambiguous. The V end lost 9 bases, the J end lost 6 bases, and 18 bases lay between the germline ends. From germline, CDR1 is LNHDA and CDR2 SQIVND (reference sequence). The CDR3 is 14 amino acids. In DNA, the CDR3 is TGTGCCAGCACCCCCGGTCGAGGGTTTCAGCCCCAGCATTTT. Translating it yields CASTPGRGFQPQHF. The full variable domain, with the rest looked up from reference TRBV19 and TRBJ1-5, is DGGITQSPKYLFRKEGQNVTLSCEQNLNHDAMYWYRQDPGQGLRLIYYSQIVNDFQKGDIAEGYSVSREKKESFPLTVTSAQKNPTAFYLCASTPGRGFQPQHFGDGTRLSIL.

J is TRBJ2-1 and V is TRBV5-1; possibly TRBD2 for D (6 bases). CDR1 SGHRS and CDR2 YFSETQ come from the germline V gene. This CDR3 spans 12 amino acids. The V and J ends lost 3 bases and 8 bases respectively, with 9 bases between them. The DNA for the CDR3 is TGCGCCAGCAGCTGGGGGGAACATGAGCAGTTCTTC. It yields the protein CASSWGEHEQFF.

The genes are TRBV18 and TRBJ1-1, with D perhaps TRBD1 (6 bases). The germline V and J ends were trimmed by 4 bases and 4 bases, with 13 bases remaining between them. Germline V gene lookup returns CDR1 KGHSH and CDR2 LQKENI. CDR3 length equals 14 residues. The CDR3 loop is CASSQGVQITEAFF. In DNA form, the CDR3 reads TGTGCCAGCTCACAGGGGGTACAGATCACTGAAGCTTTCTTT.

The chain combines TRBV15 with TRBJ1-5; 8 nucleotides agree with TRBD1. The CDR3 extends over 16 amino acids. Germline V gene lookup returns CDR1 LNHNV and CDR2 YYDKDF (reference sequence). With 5 bases clipped from V and 1 base from J, the junction kept 7 bases outside the gene matches. The CDR3 loop reads CATSAFQGASNQPQHF. CDR3 DNA: TGTGCCACCAGCGCCTTTCAGGGGGCAAGCAATCAGCCCCAGCATTTT.

The chain uses TRBV4-1 and TRBJ2-7; no firm D call. Trimming shortened V by 1 base and J by 5 bases, and 15 bases separated the two germline ends. This CDR3 contains 15 residues. CDR1 is MGHRA and CDR2 is YSYEKL in the germline V gene. For the CDR3, the DNA is TGCGCCAGCAGCCAAGTGGCCCATGCACGCAACGAGCAGTACTTC. This translates into CASSQVAHARNEQYF.

The CDR3 is CASSLDGTASGRKETQYF. CDR3 in DNA: TGTGCCAGCAGCTTAGACGGTACGGCTAGCGGGCGTAAAGAGACCCAGTACTTC. The chain employs TRBV11-3 and TRBJ2-5; 8 nucleotides match TRBD2. V gave up 0 bases and J gave up 3 bases; unmatched junction bases: 12. Looked up from germline, CDR1 is SGHNT and CDR2 is YENEEA. The CDR3 has 18 amino acids.